These 29 T cell receptor beta chains came from one sample sequenced in a study of cytomegalovirus exposure and HLA in healthy donors. It was with 60 Vbeta and 13 Jbeta primers that the PCR ran. Data came from immunoSEQ multiplex PCR; TCRdb stores just in-frame clones and leaves some out. The sample includes roughly 180,000 clones, 70% to 80% seen only once; the top ten take less than 2%. Sequenced sample: PBMCs. The receptor set was obtained from a girl aged 10 to 17 in good health and CMV-seropositive.

The V and J genes are TRBV5-6 and TRBJ2-7, with D perhaps matching TRBD2 (6 bases). The germline V gene encodes CDR1 SGHDT and CDR2 YYEEEE. V was shortened by 1 base and J by 6 bases, with 17 bases between the two germline ends. The CDR3 totals 15 residues. CDR3 sequence reads: CASSLSPGGGAEQYF. The CDR3 DNA reads TGTGCCAGCAGCTTGAGCCCAGGCGGAGGGGCCGAGCAGTACTTC.

In DNA form, the CDR3 reads TGTGCCAGCAGCTTAGGGACAGGACCTTATGGCTACACCTTC. Translating it yields CASSLGTGPYGYTF. The chain combines TRBV7-2 with TRBJ1-2, with TRBD1 matching over 7 bases. Germline V lookup: CDR1 SGHTA, CDR2 FQGNSA. The CDR3 contains 14 residues. With 1 base clipped from V and 5 bases from J, the junction kept 4 bases outside the gene matches.

The chain links TRBV5-4 to TRBJ2-6; 8 bases align to TRBD1. V shed 3 bases and J 0 bases; nucleotides not matched to a gene: 5. Germline-derived CDR1 and CDR2 are SGHNT and YYREEE (reference sequence). CDR3 size: 17 residues. The CDR3 is CASSSGTGLSGANVLTF. For the CDR3, the DNA is TGTGCCAGCAGCTCCGGGACAGGACTCTCTGGGGCCAACGTCCTGACTTTC.

J is TRBJ1-1 and V is TRBV10-3, with TRBD1 as a possible D gene (5 bases). Germline values: CDR1 ENHRY, CDR2 SYGVKD. CDR3 length: 14 amino acids. V was trimmed by 1 base and J by 11 bases, leaving 17 bases between them. CDR3 region: CAISEFGPSGEAFF. DNA of the CDR3: TGTGCCATCAGTGAGTTCGGGCCGTCGGGGGAGGCTTTCTTT.

The chain combines TRBV15 with TRBJ2-3, with a possible D match to TRBD1 (6 bases). V gave up 5 bases and J gave up 5 bases, with 17 bases separating them. Germline V gives CDR1 LNHNV, CDR2 YYDKDF (reference sequence). The CDR3 has 15 amino acids. The CDR3 coding sequence is TGTGCCACCAGCCGAGGGTACAGGGACCAAGATACGCAGTATTTT. Its translation: CATSRGYRDQDTQYF.

CDR3 coding DNA: TGTGCCAGCAGTGAAGCGGTAGCGGGGGGACCAGAGACCCAGTACTTC. Translation: CASSEAVAGGPETQYF. The rearrangement uses TRBV2 and TRBJ2-5; 10 bases map to TRBD2. CDR1 SNHLY and CDR2 FYNNEI come from the germline V gene. J lost 4 bases, V lost 0 bases, and 5 bases had no gene match. This CDR3 has 16 amino acids.

With regard to this clone: The identical CDR3 is also encoded by other nucleotide sequences in the sample. The chain has TRBV27 and TRBJ2-7; D remains ambiguous. Germline V CDR1 and CDR2: MNHEY, SMNVEV (reference sequence). The CDR3 sequence is 13 residues long. V shed 3 bases and J shed 1 base, with 7 bases lying between them. CDR3 in DNA: TGTGCCAGCAGTTTGGGCTTATCCTACGAGCAGTACTTC. Protein sequence: CASSLGLSYEQYF.

A few counts support this clone. J is TRBJ1-2 and V is TRBV14; D is uncertain. The CDR3 contains 13 residues. V dropped 1 base and J dropped 7 bases, with 10 bases sitting between them. CDR1 and CDR2 (germline): SGHDN, FVKESK. CDR3 sequence: CASSQGRVGGYTF. The CDR3 coding sequence is TGTGCCAGCAGCCAAGGTCGGGTCGGTGGCTACACCTTC.

The V gene is TRBV7-2, the J gene TRBJ2-7; TRBD2 might be the D (6 bases). In germline, CDR1 is SGHTA, CDR2 FQGNSA. The CDR3 extends over 13 amino acids. V dropped 4 bases and J dropped 6 bases, with 13 bases sitting between them. The CDR3 is CASSSRAGSEQYF. The DNA of the CDR3 is TGTGCCAGCAGCTCCCGAGCGGGTAGCGAGCAGTACTTC.

This clone was picked up one time. The chain has TRBV5-1 and TRBJ2-7, with 7 bases that match TRBD1. V was clipped by 0 bases and J by 1 base; unmatched bases: 4. CDR1 and CDR2 from the germline V gene are SGHRS and YFSETQ. The CDR3 has 15 residues. The CDR3 DNA reads TGCGCCAGCAGCTTGGGACAGGGTGGTTCCTACGAGCAGTACTTC. The encoded protein is CASSLGQGGSYEQYF. Using reference TRBV5-1 and TRBJ2-7 for the parts outside the CDR3, the full variable domain is KAGVTQTPRYLIKTRGQQVTLSCSPISGHRSVSWYQQTPGQGLQFLFEYFSETQRNKGNFPGRFSGRQFSNSRSEMNVSTLELGDSALYLCASSLGQGGSYEQYFGPGTRLTVT.

In its sample, this clone was seen a few times. This chain connects TRBV4-3 to TRBJ1-5; 9 nucleotides agree with TRBD1. Germline loops: CDR1 LGHNA, CDR2 YSLEER. The CDR3 loop spans 17 amino acids. V was clipped by 2 bases and J by 6 bases; unmatched bases: 11. CDR3 loop: CASSQCGQGFLCQPQHF. Here the CDR3 DNA reads TGCGCCAGCAGCCAATGTGGACAGGGGTTTCTTTGTCAGCCCCAGCATTTT.

CDR3 nucleotide sequence: TGTGCCAGCAGCTTGGAAGGGCTAGCGGGCACAGATACGCAGTATTTT. Translating gives CASSLEGLAGTDTQYF. The chain joins TRBV5-8 to TRBJ2-3; the match to TRBD2 covers 7 bases. V dropped 0 bases and J dropped 1; count of bases not matched to a gene: 5. This CDR3 contains 16 residues. Germline V lookup: CDR1 SGHTS, CDR2 YDEGEE.

The chain joins TRBV6-5 to TRBJ2-5; 9 bases line up with TRBD2. J was trimmed by 5 bases and V by 6 bases; bases with no gene match: 7. The CDR3 consists of 14 residues. Per the germline V gene, CDR1 is MNHEY and CDR2 is SVGAGI. The DNA for the CDR3 is TGTGCCAGCAGCGACGCGGGGGGGAAGGAGACCCAGTACTTC. This translates into CASSDAGGKETQYF.

The V and J genes are TRBV9 and TRBJ1-2; possible D gene TRBD1, 5 bases. The ends were cut back, 2 bases at V and 5 bases at J, with 7 bases in the middle. The germline V gene has CDR1 SGDLS and CDR2 YYNGEE. The CDR3 totals 12 residues. The CDR3 sequence is CASSVGGYGYTF. The CDR3 nucleotides read TGTGCCAGCAGCGTGGGGGGTTATGGCTACACCTTC. Full variable domain (remainder filled in from reference TRBV9 and TRBJ1-2): DSGVTQTPKHLITATGQRVTLRCSPRSGDLSVYWYQQSLDQGLQFLIQYYNGEERAKGNILERFSAQQFPDLHSELNLSSLELGDSALYFCASSVGGYGYTFGSGTRLTVV.

This clone has a handful of counts. This chain links TRBV10-3 with TRBJ2-3, with 8 positions matching TRBD1. Germline lookup yields CDR1 ENHRY and CDR2 SYGVKD. CDR3 size: 15 residues. V lost 3 bases to trimming and J lost 0 bases; unmatched junction nucleotides: 2. The CDR3 sequence is CAISDRGLSTDTQYF. CDR3 sequence (DNA): TGTGCCATCAGTGACAGGGGGCTCAGCACAGATACGCAGTATTTT.

The gene calls are TRBV18 and TRBJ2-1; TRBD2 might be the D (6 bases). Germline assignment: CDR1 KGHSH and CDR2 LQKENI. This CDR3 is 13 amino acids long. Between the trimmed V and J ends, which lost 2 bases and 8 bases, there was a span of 10 bases. This chain's CDR3 is CASSPWGTDEQFF. In DNA, the CDR3 is TGTGCCAGCTCACCATGGGGGACTGATGAGCAGTTCTTC.

The chain recombines TRBV19 with TRBJ1-5; D gene uncertain. V was pared by 3 bases and J by 5 bases, with 14 bases between. Germline V gives CDR1 LNHDA, CDR2 SQIVND (reference sequence). The CDR3 contains 15 residues. The CDR3: CASSMLHVDYQPQHF. The CDR3 DNA is TGTGCCAGTAGTATGTTACACGTAGACTATCAGCCCCAGCATTTT.

J is TRBJ1-5 and V is TRBV6-1, with D maybe TRBD1 (6 bases). The CDR3 extends over 18 amino acids. The germline CDR1 and CDR2 sequences are MNHNS and SASEGT. The V and J ends lost 0 bases and 2 bases respectively, with 17 bases between them. This CDR3 reads CASSEAQLLRQGNQPQHF. CDR3 nucleotides: TGTGCCAGCAGTGAAGCCCAACTCCTTAGACAGGGCAATCAGCCCCAGCATTTT.

The V and J genes are TRBV9 and TRBJ2-7, with a possible D match to TRBD1 (6 bases). V gave up 0 bases and J gave up 2 bases, with 12 bases separating them. From germline, CDR1 is SGDLS and CDR2 YYNGEE. The CDR3 spans 15 residues. CDR3 DNA: TGTGCCAGCAGCGTAGGTAACAGGGCCACCTACGAGCAGTACTTC. Residues: CASSVGNRATYEQYF.

The V and J genes are TRBV10-2 and TRBJ2-3; D is perhaps TRBD2 (6 bases). V lost 8 bases and J 1 base, leaving 10 bases between the germline ends. CDR3 size: 13 residues. CDR1 is WSHSY, CDR2 SAAADI, per germline. The CDR3 loop reads CASGWGGTDTQYF. As DNA, the CDR3 is TGCGCCAGCGGGTGGGGGGGCACAGATACGCAGTATTTT.

This clone showed up just once. This rearrangement joins TRBV5-1 to TRBJ1-2; 10 nucleotides match TRBD1. Per the germline V gene, CDR1 is SGHRS and CDR2 is YFSETQ. The CDR3 covers 15 residues. Losses at the gene ends were 4 bases for V and 6 bases for J; bases not matched to a gene: 9. CDR3 in amino acids: CASSGGQGIPDGYTF. For the CDR3, the DNA is TGCGCCAGCAGCGGGGGACAGGGGATTCCGGATGGCTACACCTTC.

The V call is TRBV7-9, the J call TRBJ1-2; D possibly corresponds to TRBD1 (5 bases). Per germline, CDR1 SEHNR and CDR2 FQNEAQ (reference sequence). This CDR3 contains 13 residues. V was pared by 8 bases and J by 2 bases, with 12 bases between. The CDR3 bases are TGTGCCAGCGGGCGCGGGGGGAACTATGGCTACACCTTC. This encodes CASGRGGNYGYTF.

The chain joins TRBV4-3 to TRBJ1-1, with D hard to call. The length of the CDR3 is 14 residues. Trimming stripped 1 base from V and 11 bases from J, with 17 bases between. Germline V gene data show CDR1 as LGHNA and CDR2 as YSLEER. The CDR3 sequence is CASSQGTNWGEAFF. CDR3 coding DNA: TGCGCCAGCAGCCAAGGAACAAATTGGGGAGAGGCTTTCTTT.

This chain joins TRBV20-1 and TRBJ2-5; D not certain. Germline V lookup: CDR1 DFQATT, CDR2 SNEGSKA (reference sequence). Trimming pared 5 bases from V and 5 bases from J, leaving 6 bases between. The CDR3 is 10 amino acids. Here the CDR3 DNA reads TGCAGTGCTTCCGGTGAGACCCAGTACTTC. This codes for CSASGETQYF.

The CDR3 here is CAWSVIPRASEAFF. The CDR3 DNA is TGTGCCTGGAGTGTCATACCGAGGGCTTCTGAAGCTTTCTTT. V usage is TRBV30 and J usage is TRBJ1-1; no clear D gene. The CDR3 has 14 amino acids. The germline gives CDR1 GTSNPN, CDR2 SVGIG (reference sequence). The V and J ends lost 0 bases and 6 bases respectively, with 14 bases between them. Drawing the rest from reference TRBV30 and TRBJ1-1, the complete variable domain is SQTIHQWPATLVQPVGSPLSLECTVEGTSNPNLYWYRQAAGRGLQLLFYSVGIGQISSEVPQNLSASRPQDRQFILSSKKLLLSDSGFYLCAWSVIPRASEAFFGQGTRLTVV.

The chain recombines TRBV5-6 with TRBJ1-2; D perhaps matches TRBD1 (6 bases). V lost 0 bases and J 7 bases, leaving 10 bases between the germline ends. The CDR3 runs 13 residues. CDR1 and CDR2 (germline): SGHDT, YYEEEE. The CDR3 region is CASSLAGGRGYTF. DNA of the CDR3: TGTGCCAGCAGCTTGGCCGGGGGGCGTGGCTACACCTTC. Filled out from reference TRBV5-6 and TRBJ1-2, the complete variable domain reads DAGVTQSPTHLIKTRGQQVTLRCSPKSGHDTVSWYQQALGQGPQFIFQYYEEEERQRGNFPDRFSGHQFPNYSSELNVNALLLGDSALYLCASSLAGGRGYTFGSGTRLTVV.

The chain links TRBV13 to TRBJ1-3; 8 positions match TRBD1. The CDR3 runs 16 residues. Germline V gene data show CDR1 as PRHDT and CDR2 as FYEKMQ (reference sequence). Trimming cost V 5 bases and J 0 bases; bases outside gene matches: 6. The CDR3, as DNA: TGTGCCAGCAGCCCCAGGGGGCTGACCTCTGGAAACACCATATATTTT. Translated: CASSPRGLTSGNTIYF.

This chain connects TRBV5-8 to TRBJ1-1; 7 nucleotides match TRBD1. J gave up 1 base and V 10 bases, and 7 bases lay outside the gene matches. The V gene's germline CDR1 is SGHTS and CDR2 YDEGEE. This CDR3 contains 13 residues. Here the CDR3 DNA reads TGTGCCGCAAAAGGGGGCCCGAACACTGAAGCTTTCTTT. This codes for CAAKGGPNTEAFF.

This clone was seen a few times. This rearrangement joins TRBV6-5 to TRBJ2-2; 8 bases are a match to TRBD1. CDR1 is MNHEY and CDR2 is SVGAGI in the germline V gene. The CDR3 extends over 14 amino acids. V trimming: 6 bases; J trimming: 7 bases; junction bases outside the gene matches: 7. In DNA form, the CDR3 reads TGTGCCAGCAGGCGAGGGACAGGAGTCGGGGAGCTGTTTTTT. Its protein is CASRRGTGVGELFF.